The text below deals with one TCR beta chain. Its antigen remains unknown. The primer mix had 60 Vbeta and 13 Jbeta primers. Data came from immunoSEQ multiplex PCR; TCRdb stores just in-frame clones and leaves some out. The sample shows over 100,000 clones, roughly 60% of them seen only once. The sample belongs to a study of cytomegalovirus exposure and HLA in healthy donors. Overall study results and limits: Researchers reported that a few CMV-associated chains were confirmed in vitro as CMV antigen-specific. Sequencing artifact likely explains a cluster of highly shared sequence variants. With DRB1 most and HLA-C fewest, TCR association rates differed between HLA loci in a later analysis. Indistinguishability led to the exclusion of some V segments, TRBV6-2 and TRBV6-3 included.

The V and J ends lost 4 bases and 8 bases respectively, with 15 bases between them. Germline V gene sequence: CDR1 SNHLY, CDR2 FYNNEI. The CDR3 extends over 14 amino acids. The clonotype comes from a human donor in good health. This chain uses TRBV2 with TRBJ2-1; D call uncertain. The specimen sequenced was PBMCs. The CDR3 nucleotides read TGTGCCAGCAGTGGAACCCCCCTAACCGATGAGCAGTTCTTC. This sequence encodes CASSGTPLTDEQFF.